The source of this TCR beta chain is a study of blood T cell repertoires in COVID-19. Across the study: Whether acute or convalescent, the COVID-19 samples came from the United States, Italy and Spain. Sources were T cells, B-cell-depleted T cells, or PBMCs; the material itself was cDNA or gDNA.

Original processing notes: Nucleated cell number was recorded as an estimate derived from reference gene primer amplification. Assay: immunoSEQ multiplex PCR; the TCRdb copy retains only in-frame clones and omits some. V and J calls and clone size are those listed in that table; D and trimming were worked out from the DNA. The sample carries over 15,000 clones, roughly four fifths recorded once. Germline CDR1 reads SGHDT; CDR2 reads YYEEEE. The ends lost 4 bases at V and 5 bases at J; junction bases unmatched: 11. The CDR3 is 15 amino acids. The chain links TRBV5-6 to TRBJ2-5, with 7 bases aligning to TRBD1. This clonotype originated in a man in his forties or fifties with active or convalescent COVID-19. The sequenced material came from peripheral blood. CDR3 coding DNA: TGTGCCAGCAGCCCCAGGACAGGATCCCATGAGACCCAGTACTTC. Its protein is CASSPRTGSHETQYF.